The rows below give T cell receptor beta chains drawn from one sample of a study of long-term antiretroviral therapy in people with HIV. Assay used: immunoSEQ multiplex PCR; TCRdb lists only in-frame clones, some missing. Of about 29,000 clones in the sample, about 85% were seen once. Sample: unsorted PBMCs, taken approximately 5 years before starting antiretroviral therapy. Source of these receptors: a man aged 45-65 years with HIV. CDR3s include the opening cysteine and the closing phenylalanine or tryptophan. A D gene is named only where the DNA matches it firmly. Rows give clone size only sometimes, using once, few, many, or a class for an expanded clone.

V gene: TRBV9; clone size: NA; J gene: TRBJ2-3; D gene: NA; CDR3 protein: CASSPQGFEATDTQYF; CDR3 DNA: TGTGCCAGCAGCCCGCAGGGGTTTGAGGCCACAGATACGCAGTATTTT
V gene: TRBV10-1; clone size: NA; J gene: TRBJ2-2; D gene: NA; CDR3 protein: CASSPANTGELFF; CDR3 DNA: TGCGCCAGCAGTCCAGCGAACACCGGGGAGCTGTTTTTT
V gene: TRBV11-3; clone size: NA; J gene: TRBJ1-4; D gene: NA; CDR3 protein: CASSALGDEKLFF; CDR3 DNA: TGTGCCAGCAGCGCCCTGGGGGATGAAAAACTGTTTTTT
V gene: TRBV5-1; clone size: NA; J gene: TRBJ2-5; D gene: TRBD1; CDR3 protein: CASSLGTGGREETQYF; CDR3 DNA: TGCGCCAGCAGCTTAGGGACAGGGGGACGGGAGGAGACCCAGTACTTC
V gene: TRBV13; clone size: NA; J gene: TRBJ2-2; D gene: NA; CDR3 protein: CASSLPTTENTGELFF; CDR3 DNA: TGTGCCAGCAGCTTACCCACGACAGAGAACACCGGGGAGCTGTTTTTT
V gene: TRBV6-1; clone size: NA; J gene: TRBJ1-5; D gene: TRBD1; CDR3 protein: CASSGRQGYDQPQHF; CDR3 DNA: TGTGCCAGCAGCGGTAGACAGGGCTACGATCAGCCCCAGCATTTT
V gene: TRBV25-1; clone size: NA; J gene: TRBJ2-7; D gene: TRBD1; CDR3 protein: CASSGRTRTGSYEQYF; CDR3 DNA: TGTGCCAGCAGTGGAAGGACTCGGACAGGCTCCTACGAGCAGTACTTC
V gene: TRBV5-4; clone size: once; J gene: TRBJ1-1; D gene: NA; CDR3 protein: CASSFDDEAFF; CDR3 DNA: TGTGCCAGCAGCTTCGATGACGAAGCTTTCTTT
V gene: TRBV9; clone size: NA; J gene: TRBJ2-3; D gene: NA; CDR3 protein: CASSVGSGHTLGTQYF; CDR3 DNA: TGTGCCAGCAGCGTAGGAAGCGGCCACACTCTTGGTACGCAGTATTTT
V gene: TRBV7-2; clone size: NA; J gene: TRBJ2-5; D gene: TRBD2; CDR3 protein: CASQAGRETQYF; CDR3 DNA: TGTGCCAGCCAAGCGGGGAGGGAGACCCAGTACTTC
V gene: TRBV7-9; clone size: NA; J gene: TRBJ2-7; D gene: TRBD2; CDR3 protein: CASSLFHRAGVGYEQYF; CDR3 DNA: TGTGCCAGCAGCTTGTTCCACCGGGCGGGAGTCGGATACGAGCAGTACTTC
V gene: TRBV28; clone size: NA; J gene: TRBJ2-3; D gene: NA; CDR3 protein: CASSLYQGWTDTQYF; CDR3 DNA: TGTGCCAGCAGTTTATATCAGGGTTGGACAGATACGCAGTATTTT
V gene: TRBV11-2; clone size: NA; J gene: TRBJ1-3; D gene: NA; CDR3 protein: CASSSGRGGTSGNTIYF; CDR3 DNA: TGTGCCAGCAGCTCCGGGAGGGGGGGAACCTCTGGAAACACCATATATTTT
V gene: TRBV10-3; clone size: NA; J gene: TRBJ2-3; D gene: NA; CDR3 protein: CAISFGQSADTQYF; CDR3 DNA: TGTGCCATCAGTTTTGGACAGTCCGCAGATACGCAGTATTTT
V gene: TRBV10-2; clone size: NA; J gene: TRBJ1-5; D gene: NA; CDR3 protein: CASSWDPEDNQPQHF; CDR3 DNA: TGCGCCAGCAGTTGGGACCCGGAGGACAATCAGCCCCAGCATTTT
V gene: TRBV28; clone size: NA; J gene: TRBJ1-1; D gene: NA; CDR3 protein: CASTDPRLSEAFF; CDR3 DNA: TGTGCCAGCACAGACCCTAGGCTTTCTGAAGCTTTCTTT
V gene: TRBV7-9; clone size: NA; J gene: TRBJ1-1; D gene: NA; CDR3 protein: CASSLSSLMNTEAFF; CDR3 DNA: TGTGCCAGCAGCCTAAGCTCCCTTATGAACACTGAAGCTTTCTTT
V gene: TRBV12-5; clone size: NA; J gene: TRBJ2-1; D gene: TRBD2; CDR3 protein: CASGLPRLAGTYNEQFF; CDR3 DNA: TGTGCTAGTGGTTTGCCCCGACTAGCGGGGACCTACAATGAGCAGTTCTTC
V gene: TRBV18; clone size: once; J gene: TRBJ2-1; D gene: TRBD2; CDR3 protein: CASSPPLAGYNEQFF; CDR3 DNA: TGTGCCAGCTCACCACCCCTAGCGGGGTACAATGAGCAGTTCTTC
V gene: TRBV28; clone size: NA; J gene: TRBJ2-3; D gene: TRBD2; CDR3 protein: CASSILAGVGTDTQYF; CDR3 DNA: TGTGCCAGCAGTATTCTAGCGGGAGTTGGTACAGATACGCAGTATTTT
V gene: TRBV30; clone size: NA; J gene: TRBJ1-1; D gene: NA; CDR3 protein: CAWSRSTEAFF; CDR3 DNA: TGTGCCTGGAGTCGGTCCACTGAAGCTTTCTTT
V gene: TRBV30; clone size: NA; J gene: TRBJ1-5; D gene: NA; CDR3 protein: CAWSVVWGPGQPQHF; CDR3 DNA: TGTGCCTGGAGTGTCGTCTGGGGACCTGGTCAGCCCCAGCATTTT
V gene: TRBV11-2; clone size: NA; J gene: TRBJ1-2; D gene: NA; CDR3 protein: CASSEGAKGYTF; CDR3 DNA: TGTGCCAGCAGTGAAGGGGCAAAGGGCTACACCTTC
V gene: TRBV5-4; clone size: NA; J gene: TRBJ2-7; D gene: TRBD2; CDR3 protein: CASSYFPGGRTEQYF; CDR3 DNA: TGTGCCAGCAGCTACTTCCCGGGGGGGCGCACCGAGCAGTACTTC
V gene: TRBV15; clone size: NA; J gene: TRBJ2-3; D gene: NA; CDR3 protein: CATSATRITDTQYF; CDR3 DNA: TGTGCCACCAGCGCGACGAGAATCACAGATACGCAGTATTTT
V gene: TRBV18; clone size: NA; J gene: TRBJ2-1; D gene: TRBD1; CDR3 protein: CASSPGTGAYNEQFF; CDR3 DNA: TGTGCCAGCTCTCCCGGGACAGGAGCATACAATGAGCAGTTCTTC
V gene: TRBV9; clone size: NA; J gene: TRBJ2-7; D gene: NA; CDR3 protein: CASSVGSGRSSYEQYF; CDR3 DNA: TGTGCCAGCAGCGTAGGGAGCGGGCGTAGCTCCTACGAGCAGTACTTC
V gene: TRBV15; clone size: NA; J gene: TRBJ1-1; D gene: NA; CDR3 protein: CATSLTGWAGEAFF; CDR3 DNA: TGTGCCACCTCCCTCACGGGTTGGGCGGGTGAAGCTTTCTTT
V gene: TRBV5-5; clone size: NA; J gene: TRBJ2-3; D gene: NA; CDR3 protein: CASSPFADTQYF; CDR3 DNA: TGTGCCAGCAGCCCATTTGCAGATACGCAGTATTTT
V gene: TRBV11-3; clone size: NA; J gene: TRBJ2-1; D gene: TRBD2; CDR3 protein: CASSLGSGGNDEQFF; CDR3 DNA: TGTGCCAGCAGCTTAGGTAGCGGGGGGAACGATGAGCAGTTCTTC
V gene: TRBV5-4; clone size: NA; J gene: TRBJ2-5; D gene: NA; CDR3 protein: CASSPGGRGPQETQYF; CDR3 DNA: TGTGCCAGCAGCCCGGGGGGCAGGGGGCCCCAAGAGACCCAGTACTTC
V gene: TRBV6-6; clone size: NA; J gene: TRBJ1-4; D gene: NA; CDR3 protein: CASRPFGDFANEKLFF; CDR3 DNA: TGTGCCAGCAGACCATTCGGGGATTTTGCTAATGAAAAACTGTTTTTT
V gene: TRBV7-8; clone size: NA; J gene: TRBJ1-3; D gene: NA; CDR3 protein: CASSIDSVSGNTIYF; CDR3 DNA: TGTGCCAGCAGCATCGACAGCGTCTCTGGAAACACCATATATTTT
V gene: TRBV19; clone size: NA; J gene: TRBJ2-1; D gene: NA; CDR3 protein: CASSGRTNEQFF; CDR3 DNA: TGTGCCAGTAGTGGACGGACCAATGAGCAGTTCTTC
V gene: TRBV18; clone size: NA; J gene: TRBJ2-1; D gene: TRBD1; CDR3 protein: CASSPDRGRYEQFF; CDR3 DNA: TGTGCCAGCTCACCGGACAGGGGGCGATATGAGCAGTTCTTC
V gene: TRBV29-1; clone size: NA; J gene: TRBJ2-3; D gene: NA; CDR3 protein: CSVRTGTDTQYF; CDR3 DNA: TGCAGCGTTAGGACAGGCACAGATACGCAGTATTTT
V gene: TRBV19; clone size: NA; J gene: TRBJ2-7; D gene: NA; CDR3 protein: CASSTRVSGTGEQYF; CDR3 DNA: TGTGCCAGTAGTACCCGAGTTTCGGGAACGGGCGAGCAGTACTTC
V gene: TRBV28; clone size: few; J gene: TRBJ1-6; D gene: TRBD1; CDR3 protein: CASSLSPGGARWSPLHF; CDR3 DNA: TGTGCCAGCAGTTTATCCCCAGGGGGCGCAAGGTGGTCACCCCTCCACTTT
V gene: TRBV20-1; clone size: few; J gene: TRBJ1-1; D gene: NA; CDR3 protein: CSARRNTEAFF; CDR3 DNA: TGCAGTGCTAGACGAAACACTGAAGCTTTCTTT
V gene: TRBV5-1; clone size: NA; J gene: TRBJ2-1; D gene: TRBD2; CDR3 protein: CASSSGTSGPEEQFF; CDR3 DNA: TGCGCCAGCAGCAGCGGGACTAGCGGGCCGGAAGAGCAGTTCTTC
V gene: TRBV6-4; clone size: NA; J gene: TRBJ1-2; D gene: TRBD1; CDR3 protein: CASSDEGAYTF; CDR3 DNA: TGTGCCAGCAGTGACGAGGGGGCTTACACCTTC
V gene: TRBV18; clone size: NA; J gene: TRBJ2-2; D gene: NA; CDR3 protein: CASSPDRSTGELFF; CDR3 DNA: TGTGCCAGCTCACCCGACAGGAGTACCGGGGAGCTGTTTTTT
V gene: TRBV5-1; clone size: NA; J gene: TRBJ1-2; D gene: NA; CDR3 protein: CASSDTGTGYGYTF; CDR3 DNA: TGCGCCAGCAGCGATACGGGAACAGGGTATGGCTACACCTTC
V gene: TRBV5-1; clone size: once; J gene: TRBJ2-3; D gene: NA; CDR3 protein: CASSRVVGDTQYF; CDR3 DNA: TGCGCCAGCAGCAGGGTAGTTGGGGATACGCAGTATTTT
V gene: TRBV5-1; clone size: NA; J gene: TRBJ2-3; D gene: NA; CDR3 protein: CASSLEWNTDTQYF; CDR3 DNA: TGCGCCAGCAGCTTGGAATGGAACACAGATACGCAGTATTTT
V gene: TRBV11-3; clone size: NA; J gene: TRBJ2-7; D gene: NA; CDR3 protein: CASSLEGASDEQYF; CDR3 DNA: TGTGCCAGCAGCTTGGAAGGGGCGAGCGACGAGCAGTACTTC